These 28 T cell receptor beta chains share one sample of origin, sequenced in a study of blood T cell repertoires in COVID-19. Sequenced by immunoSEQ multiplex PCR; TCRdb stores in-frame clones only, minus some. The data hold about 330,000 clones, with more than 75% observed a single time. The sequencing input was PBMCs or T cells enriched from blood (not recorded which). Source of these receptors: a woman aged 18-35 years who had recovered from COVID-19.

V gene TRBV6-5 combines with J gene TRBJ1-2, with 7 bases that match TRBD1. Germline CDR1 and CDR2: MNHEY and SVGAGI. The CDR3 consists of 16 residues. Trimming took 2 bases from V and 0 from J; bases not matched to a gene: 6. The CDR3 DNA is TGTGCCAGCAGTTACCCCGGGACAGCAGCTAACTATGGCTACACCTTC. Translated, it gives CASSYPGTAANYGYTF.

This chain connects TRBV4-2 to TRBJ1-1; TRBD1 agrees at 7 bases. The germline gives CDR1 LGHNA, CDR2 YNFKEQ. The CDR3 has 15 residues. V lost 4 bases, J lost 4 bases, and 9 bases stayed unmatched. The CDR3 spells CASSPGGAGGTEAFF. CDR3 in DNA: TGTGCCAGCAGCCCGGGGGGGGCAGGGGGCACTGAAGCTTTCTTT.

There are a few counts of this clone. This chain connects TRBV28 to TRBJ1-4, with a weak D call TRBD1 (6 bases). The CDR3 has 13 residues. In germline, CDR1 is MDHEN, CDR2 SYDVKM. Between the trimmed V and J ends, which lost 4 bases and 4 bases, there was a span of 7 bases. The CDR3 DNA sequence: TGTGCCAGCAGTTCACAGGGTAATGAAAAACTGTTTTTT. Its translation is CASSSQGNEKLFF. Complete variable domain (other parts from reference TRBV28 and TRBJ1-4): DVKVTQSSRYLVKRTGEKVFLECVQDMDHENMFWYRQDPGLGLRLIYFSYDVKMKEKGDIPEGYSVSREKKERFSLILESASTNQTSMYLCASSSQGNEKLFFGSGTQLSVL.

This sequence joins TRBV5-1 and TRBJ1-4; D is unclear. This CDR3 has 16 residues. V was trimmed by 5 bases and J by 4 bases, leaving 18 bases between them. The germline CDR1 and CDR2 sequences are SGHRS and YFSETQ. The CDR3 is CASRPGTWKDNEKLFF. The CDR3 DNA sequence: TGCGCCAGCAGACCGGGAACCTGGAAGGATAATGAAAAACTGTTTTTT.

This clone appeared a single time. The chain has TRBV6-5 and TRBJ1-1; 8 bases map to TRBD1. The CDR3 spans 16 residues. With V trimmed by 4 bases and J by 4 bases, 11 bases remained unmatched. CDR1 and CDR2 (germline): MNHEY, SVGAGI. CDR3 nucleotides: TGTGCCAGCAGTTTAAGGACAGGGTGGGTTTTCACTGAAGCTTTCTTT. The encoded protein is CASSLRTGWVFTEAFF.

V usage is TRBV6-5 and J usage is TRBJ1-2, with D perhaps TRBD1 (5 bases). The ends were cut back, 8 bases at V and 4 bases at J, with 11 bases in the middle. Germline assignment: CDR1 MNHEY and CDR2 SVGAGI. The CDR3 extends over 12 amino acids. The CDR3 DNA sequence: TGTGCCAGCGGGGCCCCTGGCTATGGCTACACCTTC. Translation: CASGAPGYGYTF.

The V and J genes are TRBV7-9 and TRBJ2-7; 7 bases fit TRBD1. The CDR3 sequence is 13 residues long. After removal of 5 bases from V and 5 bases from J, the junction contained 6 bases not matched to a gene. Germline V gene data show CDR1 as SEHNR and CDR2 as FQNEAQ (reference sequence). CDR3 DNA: TGTGCCAGCAGCAGCCGGGACAGCCACGAGCAGTACTTC. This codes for CASSSRDSHEQYF.

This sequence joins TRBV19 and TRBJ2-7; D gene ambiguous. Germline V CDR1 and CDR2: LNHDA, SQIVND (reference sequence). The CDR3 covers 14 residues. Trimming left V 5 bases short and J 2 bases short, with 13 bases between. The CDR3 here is CASSLTLTTYEQYF. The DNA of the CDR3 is TGTGCCAGTAGTCTGACACTCACCACCTACGAGCAGTACTTC.

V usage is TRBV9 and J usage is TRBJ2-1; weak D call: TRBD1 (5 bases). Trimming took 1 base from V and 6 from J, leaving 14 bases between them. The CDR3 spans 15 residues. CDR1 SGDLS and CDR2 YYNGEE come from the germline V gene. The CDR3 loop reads CASSVYRSGLNEQFF. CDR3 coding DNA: TGTGCCAGCAGCGTATACCGGTCAGGGCTCAATGAGCAGTTCTTC.

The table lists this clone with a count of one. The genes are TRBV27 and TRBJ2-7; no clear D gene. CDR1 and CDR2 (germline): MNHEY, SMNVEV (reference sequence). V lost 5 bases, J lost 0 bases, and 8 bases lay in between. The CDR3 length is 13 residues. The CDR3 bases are TGTGCCAGCAGTCCAGATGGCTCCTACGAGCAGTACTTC. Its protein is CASSPDGSYEQYF.

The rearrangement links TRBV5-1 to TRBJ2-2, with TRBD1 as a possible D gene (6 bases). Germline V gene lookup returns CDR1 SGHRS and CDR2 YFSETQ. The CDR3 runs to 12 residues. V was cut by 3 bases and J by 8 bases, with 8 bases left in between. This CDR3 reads CASSSDRGELFF. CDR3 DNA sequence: TGCGCCAGCAGCTCCGACAGGGGGGAGCTGTTTTTT.

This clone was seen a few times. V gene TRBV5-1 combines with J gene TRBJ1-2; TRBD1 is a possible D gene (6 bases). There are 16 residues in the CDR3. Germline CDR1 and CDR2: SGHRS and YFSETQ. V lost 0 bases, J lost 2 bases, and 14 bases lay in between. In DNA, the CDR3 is TGCGCCAGCAGCTTGGACTCCAGGACAGACAACTATGGCTACACCTTC. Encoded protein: CASSLDSRTDNYGYTF.

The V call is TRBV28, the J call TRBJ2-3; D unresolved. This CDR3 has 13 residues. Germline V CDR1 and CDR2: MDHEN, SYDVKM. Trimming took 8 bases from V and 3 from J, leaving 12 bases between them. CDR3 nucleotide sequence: TGTGCCAGCTCCTCCTACGGGACAGATACGCAGTATTTT. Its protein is CASSSYGTDTQYF.

CDR3 coding DNA: TGTGCCACCAGTGATTTCCATAGTCTCGCGGCCACACACCTGAACACTGAAGCTTTCTTT. As protein: CATSDFHSLAATHLNTEAFF. The chain couples TRBV24-1 to TRBJ1-1, with D hard to call. V shed 1 base and J shed 0 bases, with 23 bases lying between them. The CDR3 consists of 20 residues. CDR1 and CDR2 from the germline V gene are KGHDR and SFDVKD.

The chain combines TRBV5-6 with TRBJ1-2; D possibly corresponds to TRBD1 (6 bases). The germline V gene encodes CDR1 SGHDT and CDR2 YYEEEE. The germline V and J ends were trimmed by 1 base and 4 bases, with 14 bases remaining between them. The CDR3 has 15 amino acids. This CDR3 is CASSLPGGGGYGYTF. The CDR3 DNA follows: TGTGCCAGCAGCTTGCCGGGGGGCGGTGGCTATGGCTACACCTTC.

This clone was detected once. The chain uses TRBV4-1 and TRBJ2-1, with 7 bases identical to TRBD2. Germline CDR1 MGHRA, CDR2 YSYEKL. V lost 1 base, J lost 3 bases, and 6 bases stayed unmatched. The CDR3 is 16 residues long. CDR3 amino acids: CASSQGRELNYNEQFF. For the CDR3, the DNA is TGCGCCAGCAGCCAAGGGCGGGAGCTTAACTACAATGAGCAGTTCTTC.

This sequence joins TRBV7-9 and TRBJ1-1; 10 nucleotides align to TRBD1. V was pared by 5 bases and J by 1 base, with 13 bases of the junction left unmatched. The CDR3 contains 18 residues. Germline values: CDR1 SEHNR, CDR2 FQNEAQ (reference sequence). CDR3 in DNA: TGTGCCAGCAGCGGGAGGTGGACAGGGGGTCGAACGAACACTGAAGCTTTCTTT. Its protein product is CASSGRWTGGRTNTEAFF.

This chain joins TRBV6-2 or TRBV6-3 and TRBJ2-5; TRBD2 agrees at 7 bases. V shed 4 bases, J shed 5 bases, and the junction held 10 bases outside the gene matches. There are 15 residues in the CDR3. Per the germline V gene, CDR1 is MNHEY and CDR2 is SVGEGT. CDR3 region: CASSSPGRVGETQYF. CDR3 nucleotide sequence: TGTGCCAGCAGTTCCCCGGGGAGGGTGGGGGAGACCCAGTACTTC.

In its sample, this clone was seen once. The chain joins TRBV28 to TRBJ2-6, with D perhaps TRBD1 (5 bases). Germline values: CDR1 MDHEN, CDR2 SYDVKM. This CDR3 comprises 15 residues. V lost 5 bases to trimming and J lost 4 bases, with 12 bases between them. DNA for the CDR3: TGTGCCAGCAGTATAAGGGGCGAAGGGGCCAACGTCCTGACTTTC. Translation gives CASSIRGEGANVLTF.

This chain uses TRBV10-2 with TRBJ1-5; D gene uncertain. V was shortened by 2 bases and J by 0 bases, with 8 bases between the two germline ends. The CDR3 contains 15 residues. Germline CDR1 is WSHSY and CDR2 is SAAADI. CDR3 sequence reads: CASSEAIYSNQPQHF. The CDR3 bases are TGCGCCAGCAGTGAGGCGATTTATAGCAATCAGCCCCAGCATTTT.

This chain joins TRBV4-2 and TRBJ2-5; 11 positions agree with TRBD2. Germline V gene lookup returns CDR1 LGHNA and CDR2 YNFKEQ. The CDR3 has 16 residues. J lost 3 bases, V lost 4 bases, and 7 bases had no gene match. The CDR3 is CASSPLLAGAEETQYF. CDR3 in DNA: TGTGCCAGCAGCCCCTTACTAGCGGGAGCTGAAGAGACCCAGTACTTC.

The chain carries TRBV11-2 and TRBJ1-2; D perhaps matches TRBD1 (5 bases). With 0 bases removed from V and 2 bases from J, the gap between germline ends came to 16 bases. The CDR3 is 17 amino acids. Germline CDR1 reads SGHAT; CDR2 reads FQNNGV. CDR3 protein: CASSLEWGGIPNYGYTF. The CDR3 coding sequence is TGTGCCAGCAGCTTAGAATGGGGGGGAATCCCAAACTATGGCTACACCTTC.

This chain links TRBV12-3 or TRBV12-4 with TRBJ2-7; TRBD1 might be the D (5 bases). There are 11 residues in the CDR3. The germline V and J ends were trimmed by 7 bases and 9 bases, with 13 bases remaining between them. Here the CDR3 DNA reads TGTGCCAGCACCTCAGGGCAAGGGCAGTACTTC. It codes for CASTSGQGQYF.

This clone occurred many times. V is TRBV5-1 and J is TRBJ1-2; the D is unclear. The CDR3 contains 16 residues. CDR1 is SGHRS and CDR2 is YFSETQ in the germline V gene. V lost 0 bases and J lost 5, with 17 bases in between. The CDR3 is CASSLGANRSLYGYTF. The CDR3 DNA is TGCGCCAGCAGCTTGGGGGCTAACAGATCCCTTTATGGCTACACCTTC.

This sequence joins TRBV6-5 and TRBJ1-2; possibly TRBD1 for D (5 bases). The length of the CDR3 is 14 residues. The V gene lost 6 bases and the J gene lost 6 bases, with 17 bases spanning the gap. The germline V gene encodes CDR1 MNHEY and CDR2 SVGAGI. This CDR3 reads CASSTGAKLDGYTF. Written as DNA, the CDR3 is TGTGCCAGCAGCACAGGAGCCAAACTGGATGGCTACACCTTC.

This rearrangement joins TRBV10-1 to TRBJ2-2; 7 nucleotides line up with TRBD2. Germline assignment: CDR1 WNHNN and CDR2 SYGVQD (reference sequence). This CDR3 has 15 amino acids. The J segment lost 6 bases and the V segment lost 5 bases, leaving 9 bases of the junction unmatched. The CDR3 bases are TGCGCCAGCAGTCGACTAGCTAATTTGGCCGGGGAGCTGTTTTTT. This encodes CASSRLANLAGELFF.

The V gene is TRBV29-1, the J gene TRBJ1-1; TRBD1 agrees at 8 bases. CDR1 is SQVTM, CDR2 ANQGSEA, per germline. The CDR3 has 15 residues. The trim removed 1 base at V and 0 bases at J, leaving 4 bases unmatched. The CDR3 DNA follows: TGCAGCGTTGAAGTTAGGGACAGGCTGAACACTGAAGCTTTCTTT. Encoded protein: CSVEVRDRLNTEAFF.

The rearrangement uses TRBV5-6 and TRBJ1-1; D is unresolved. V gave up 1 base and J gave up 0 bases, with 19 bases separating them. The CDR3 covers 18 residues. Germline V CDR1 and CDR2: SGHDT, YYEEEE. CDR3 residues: CASSLHGRRNALNTEAFF. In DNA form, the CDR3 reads TGTGCCAGCAGCTTGCACGGTCGGCGGAATGCCTTGAACACTGAAGCTTTCTTT. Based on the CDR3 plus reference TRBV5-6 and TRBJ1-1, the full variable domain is DAGVTQSPTHLIKTRGQQVTLRCSPKSGHDTVSWYQQALGQGPQFIFQYYEEEERQRGNFPDRFSGHQFPNYSSELNVNALLLGDSALYLCASSLHGRRNALNTEAFFGQGTRLTVV.